The 30 T cell receptor beta chains given below trace back to one sample, sequenced in a study of blood T cell repertoires in COVID-19. Method: immunoSEQ multiplex PCR; TCRdb's copy keeps in-frame clones and lacks some. The data hold under 250,000 clones, with more than 75% observed a single time. The sample comprised PBMCs or T cells enriched from blood (not recorded which). These receptors all stem from a man aged 25 to 45 with acute COVID-19.

The rearrangement joins TRBV5-5 to TRBJ2-1; perhaps TRBD1 as D (6 bases). Germline V gene data show CDR1 as SGHKS and CDR2 as YYEKEE (reference sequence). V lost 0 bases to trimming and J lost 0 bases, with 7 bases between them. The CDR3 extends over 15 amino acids. The CDR3 spells CASSLDRASYNEQFF. The CDR3 DNA follows: TGTGCCAGCAGCTTGGACAGGGCCTCCTACAATGAGCAGTTCTTC.

The chain joins TRBV2 to TRBJ1-4; TRBD1 matches at 10 bases. The CDR3 consists of 14 residues. The germline V gene encodes CDR1 SNHLY and CDR2 FYNNEI. The junction had 7 bases not matched to a gene; V was cut back by 4 bases and J by 11 bases. Here the CDR3 DNA reads TGTGCCAGCAGTGTGGGACAGGGGATTCCGAAACTGTTTTTT. Protein product: CASSVGQGIPKLFF.

In its sample, this clone was seen once. The rearrangement links TRBV19 to TRBJ1-3; possible D gene TRBD1, 6 bases. The CDR3 length is 16 residues. The germline gives CDR1 LNHDA, CDR2 SQIVND (reference sequence). V was cut by 6 bases and J by 3 bases, with 18 bases left in between. Here the CDR3 DNA reads TGTGCCAGTAGACCAACAGGGCTCACAGTTGGAAACACCATATATTTT. Its protein product is CASRPTGLTVGNTIYF.

This chain connects TRBV5-5 to TRBJ1-2, with D possibly being TRBD1 (5 bases). V lost 3 bases and J lost 4, with 19 bases in between. In germline, CDR1 is SGHKS, CDR2 YYEKEE (reference sequence). This CDR3 is 16 amino acids long. The CDR3 loop reads CASSWGIDSKSYGYTF. The CDR3 nucleotides are TGTGCCAGCAGCTGGGGAATAGACAGCAAGTCCTATGGCTACACCTTC.

The sample holds a few counts of this clone. This sequence joins TRBV27 and TRBJ2-7, with 8 nucleotides matching TRBD1. The CDR3 contains 13 residues. V trimming: 2 bases; J trimming: 5 bases; junction bases outside the gene matches: 2. Germline-derived CDR1 and CDR2 are MNHEY and SMNVEV (reference sequence). The CDR3 region has the DNA TGTGCCAGCAGTTTACAGGGGGCCCACGAGCAGTACTTC. As protein: CASSLQGAHEQYF.

The chain has TRBV5-1 and TRBJ2-2; 8 nucleotides line up with TRBD2. Per germline, CDR1 SGHRS and CDR2 YFSETQ. With V trimmed by 0 bases and J by 6 bases, 7 bases remained unmatched. The CDR3 is 16 residues long. Here the CDR3 DNA reads TGCGCCAGCAGCTTGGCTGGGCGGGGGGCCCCCGGGGAGCTGTTTTTT. Encoded protein: CASSLAGRGAPGELFF.

The V call is TRBV10-3, the J call TRBJ1-4, with D tentatively TRBD1 (5 bases). Per germline, CDR1 ENHRY and CDR2 SYGVKD. V lost 6 bases and J lost 8, with 19 bases in between. The length of the CDR3 is 15 residues. CDR3 loop: CAIRKEGTGGEKLFF. CDR3 DNA: TGTGCCATCAGGAAAGAGGGGACGGGAGGGGAAAAACTGTTTTTT.

V usage is TRBV15 and J usage is TRBJ1-3, with D unresolved. This CDR3 region has 14 residues. Germline CDR1 is LNHNV and CDR2 is YYDKDF (reference sequence). V lost 1 base and J lost 10, with 14 bases in between. The CDR3 sequence is CATSRGGGSPTIYF. The CDR3 DNA reads as TGTGCCACCAGCAGAGGCGGAGGATCTCCGACCATATATTTT.

The V gene is TRBV5-1, the J gene TRBJ2-2, with a tentative D call TRBD1 (6 bases). The CDR3 loop spans 16 amino acids. The germline V gene has CDR1 SGHRS and CDR2 YFSETQ. Trimming took 4 bases from V and 2 from J, leaving 15 bases between them. CDR3: CASSPPGQLNTGELFF. The CDR3 bases are TGCGCCAGCAGCCCCCCCGGACAGCTAAACACCGGGGAGCTGTTTTTT.

The chain employs TRBV5-6 and TRBJ1-1; D not certain. Germline values: CDR1 SGHDT, CDR2 YYEEEE. Trimming took off 4 bases at V and 2 bases at J, with 15 bases between the two ends. The CDR3 sequence is 15 residues long. This CDR3 is CASSPLGRDNTEAFF. DNA for the CDR3: TGTGCCAGCAGCCCTTTAGGGAGAGACAACACTGAAGCTTTCTTT.

This clone appeared once. Here the CDR3 DNA reads TGTGCCAGCAGCGCCGCGGAGGGGCGAGAGACCCAGTACTTC. Protein product: CASSAAEGRETQYF. V is TRBV9 and J is TRBJ2-5; TRBD2 might be the D (6 bases). V shed 3 bases and J shed 4 bases, with 13 bases lying between them. Germline CDR1 SGDLS, CDR2 YYNGEE. The CDR3 is 14 amino acids.

This clone has a handful of counts. The chain carries TRBV18 and TRBJ1-2; the match to TRBD1 covers 10 bases. There are 16 residues in the CDR3. CDR1 is KGHSH and CDR2 is LQKENI in the germline V gene. V shed 3 bases, J shed 5 bases, and the junction held 9 bases outside the gene matches. The CDR3 reads CASSPDESGQGYGYTF. Here the CDR3 DNA reads TGTGCCAGCTCACCGGACGAGTCGGGACAGGGGTATGGCTACACCTTC.

The CDR3 protein is CASSRRQFVIGEKLFF. The CDR3 region has the DNA TGTGCCAGCAGCCGCCGACAGTTCGTAATTGGGGAAAAACTGTTTTTT. The rearrangement uses TRBV14 and TRBJ1-4, with D possibly TRBD1 on 5 matching bases. Germline assignment: CDR1 SGHDN and CDR2 FVKESK. The CDR3 is 16 amino acids. The V and J ends lost 4 bases and 8 bases respectively, with 20 bases between them.

On this clone itself: Other DNA variants within this sample encode the same CDR3. The rearrangement joins TRBV18 to TRBJ2-7; TRBD1 might be the D (5 bases). Trimming removed 6 bases from V and 1 base from J, with 10 bases in between. Germline CDR1 and CDR2: KGHSH and LQKENI. The CDR3 contains 13 residues. The CDR3 here is CASSPGQSYEQYF. CDR3 nucleotide sequence: TGTGCCAGCTCTCCCGGACAATCCTACGAGCAGTACTTC.

The chain recombines TRBV11-2 with TRBJ2-5; TRBD1 agrees at 9 bases. The CDR3 has 15 residues. Per the germline V gene, CDR1 is SGHAT and CDR2 is FQNNGV. J lost 7 bases, V lost 6 bases, and 12 bases had no gene match. CDR3 residues: CASSSTGGSGVTQYF. Written as DNA, the CDR3 is TGTGCCAGCAGTTCGACAGGGGGGTCCGGCGTGACCCAGTACTTC.

The gene calls are TRBV5-1 and TRBJ2-7; 10 nucleotides match TRBD2. The germline CDR1 and CDR2 sequences are SGHRS and YFSETQ. There are 15 residues in the CDR3. V was clipped by 1 base and J by 7 bases; unmatched bases: 8. CDR3 sequence (DNA): TGCGCCAGCAGCTTGTCTAGCGGGGGTGGATGGGAGCAGTACTTC. Protein sequence: CASSLSSGGGWEQYF.

The chain is built from TRBV29-1 and TRBJ1-2, with D possibly TRBD1 on 6 matching bases. The CDR3 is made up of 12 amino acids. Trimming took 5 bases from V and 7 from J, leaving 14 bases between them. The germline CDR1 and CDR2 sequences are SQVTM and ANQGSEA. The CDR3, as DNA: TGCAGCGTTATTGGGGGGGCTGGTGGCTACACCTTC. Translating gives CSVIGGAGGYTF.

This chain uses TRBV12-5 with TRBJ1-5, with D possibly being TRBD1 (5 bases). The CDR3 sequence is 14 residues long. V was cut by 4 bases and J by 1 base, with 8 bases left in between. The germline V gene has CDR1 LGHNT and CDR2 FRNRAP. CDR3 sequence (DNA): TGTGCTAGTGGTTCGGGGGGAAGCAATCAGCCCCAGCATTTT. Protein product: CASGSGGSNQPQHF.

V is TRBV12-3 or TRBV12-4 and J is TRBJ2-2; unclear D gene. V shed 6 bases and J shed 5 bases, with 7 bases lying between them. The CDR3 extends over 12 amino acids. The CDR3 sequence: CASSRSTGELFF. The DNA of the CDR3 is TGTGCCAGCAGCCGTTCGACCGGGGAGCTGTTTTTT.

The chain joins TRBV5-5 to TRBJ2-2, with D possibly being TRBD2 (6 bases). Germline values: CDR1 SGHKS, CDR2 YYEKEE (reference sequence). V shed 2 bases and J shed 5 bases, with 10 bases lying between them. The CDR3 loop spans 14 amino acids. The CDR3 nucleotides are TGTGCCAGCAGCTTATTGGCGGGAACCGGGGAGCTGTTTTTT. It codes for CASSLLAGTGELFF.

This sequence joins TRBV28 and TRBJ2-1; D not certain. The CDR3 is made up of 14 amino acids. Germline values: CDR1 MDHEN, CDR2 SYDVKM. V was cut by 2 bases and J by 3 bases, with 8 bases left in between. The CDR3 protein is CASSLDNLYNEQFF. As DNA, the CDR3 is TGTGCCAGCAGTTTAGACAACCTCTACAATGAGCAGTTCTTC.

Notes on this clone: A junction boundary mismatches the germline segment, possibly from a read error. The rearrangement uses TRBV29-1 and TRBJ2-3, with unresolved D. Germline lookup yields CDR1 SQVTM and CDR2 ANQGSEA. CDR3 size: 9 residues. DNA for the CDR3: TGCAGCACAGCCTCCCCGGAAGCATTT. Translated: CSTASPEAF.

The rearrangement joins TRBV3-1 (or the pseudogene TRBV3-2) to TRBJ1-3, with D possibly matching TRBD1 (5 bases). Germline-derived CDR1 and CDR2 are LGHDT and YNNKEL (reference sequence). Trimming shortened V by 4 bases and J by 2 bases, and 15 bases separated the two germline ends. There are 16 residues in the CDR3. The CDR3 sequence: CASSPRGWGTGNTIYF. The CDR3 DNA follows: TGTGCCAGCAGCCCACGGGGGTGGGGTACTGGAAACACCATATATTTT.

The chain employs TRBV29-1 and TRBJ2-5, with 8 bases fitting TRBD2. Looked up from germline, CDR1 is SQVTM and CDR2 is ANQGSEA. CDR3 size: 13 residues. J was trimmed by 1 base and V by 7 bases; bases with no gene match: 5. The CDR3 here is CSAQRGFQETQYF. The DNA for the CDR3 is TGCAGCGCCCAGCGGGGGTTCCAAGAGACCCAGTACTTC.

V usage is TRBV12-2 and J usage is TRBJ1-5; TRBD1 is the table's D call and was not checked against the DNA. TRBV12-2 is labeled a pseudogene. The length of the CDR3 is 16 residues. The CDR3 DNA follows: TGTGCAAGTCGACCTCGGACAGGGTTTAGCAATCAGCCCCAGCATTTT. Encoded protein: CASRPRTGFSNQPQHF.

V gene TRBV9 combines with J gene TRBJ2-5, with D unclear. V shed 5 bases and J shed 5 bases, with 7 bases lying between them. This CDR3 spans 11 amino acids. Germline-derived CDR1 and CDR2 are SGDLS and YYNGEE. CDR3 region: CASSLGETQYF. CDR3 sequence (DNA): TGTGCCAGCAGTCTAGGCGAGACCCAGTACTTC.

The V gene is TRBV7-2, the J gene TRBJ1-6; perhaps TRBD1 as D (5 bases). V lost 5 bases and J 9 bases, leaving 11 bases between the germline ends. The CDR3 is 13 amino acids. Germline-derived CDR1 and CDR2 are SGHTA and FQGNSA. Written as DNA, the CDR3 is TGTGCCAGCAGCCGGGACTATGGTTCACCCCTCCACTTT. This encodes CASSRDYGSPLHF.

The rearrangement links TRBV28 to TRBJ1-6; TRBD1 might be the D (6 bases). The CDR3 spans 15 residues. Germline CDR1 reads MDHEN; CDR2 reads SYDVKM. V shed 4 bases and J shed 9 bases, with 16 bases lying between them. Written as DNA, the CDR3 is TGTGCCAGCAGTTCAGCAGGGGCCCTAGGTTCACCCCTCCACTTT. It is translated as CASSSAGALGSPLHF.

This sequence joins TRBV5-1 and TRBJ2-1; the match to TRBD2 covers 10 bases. J gave up 8 bases and V 4 bases, and 9 bases lay outside the gene matches. The CDR3 loop spans 15 amino acids. Germline CDR1 is SGHRS and CDR2 is YFSETQ. Here the CDR3 reads CASSKLAGGQDEQFF. The CDR3 nucleotides are TGCGCCAGCAGCAAATTAGCGGGGGGTCAGGATGAGCAGTTCTTC.

The J gene is TRBJ1-6, the V gene TRBV2; D is undetermined. This CDR3 comprises 16 residues. The germline CDR1 and CDR2 sequences are SNHLY and FYNNEI. The V end lost 6 bases, the J end lost 10 bases, and 22 bases lay between the germline ends. CDR3: CASRTGGHLLGSPLHF. DNA of the CDR3: TGTGCCAGCAGGACTGGCGGGCACTTACTAGGCTCACCCCTCCACTTT.